This entry concerns a single T cell receptor (beta chain). The protocol was immunoSEQ multiplex PCR, while the TCRdb copy is restricted to in-frame clones and leaves out a portion. The top ten hold less than 2% of the sample, which has about 100,000 clones, roughly 70% seen once. The sample originates from a study of blood T cell repertoires in COVID-19. Germline V gene data show CDR1 as SGHTA and CDR2 as FQGTGA. Unmatched junction bases numbered 6, after V lost 2 bases and J lost 4 bases. The length of the CDR3 is 15 residues. Source material: peripheral blood. V and J are TRBV7-3 and TRBJ1-1; 8 bases are shared with TRBD1. The clonotype comes from a middle-aged woman with acute or convalescent COVID-19. The CDR3 loop is CASSLWAGGATEAFF. CDR3 DNA sequence: TGTGCCAGCAGCTTATGGGCAGGGGGCGCCACTGAAGCTTTCTTT.